Sequencing of this TCR beta chain was carried out in a study of identical twins. The study, taken as a whole, reports: Cord blood beta clonotypes that were abundant carried fewer insertions, and memory repertoires showed no such trend.

Each CDR3 protein is one row after TCRdb ran MiXCR on the 5' RACE reads. The table shows around 570,000 distinct CDR3 sequences, with 9.6% occurring only once. The table lists this clonotype with a few counts. Its antigen is unknown. Germline loops: CDR1 DFQATT, CDR2 SNEGSKA (reference sequence). The CDR3 has 17 amino acids. Trimming removed 2 bases from V and 0 bases from J, with 16 bases in between. This same sample was also taken into another study, of yellow fever vaccine responses in identical twins.

The TCR originated in a woman aged 18-35 years in good health. Sequenced: PBMCs. J is TRBJ2-2 and V is TRBV20-1; D might be TRBD1 or TRBD2, each matching 5 bases. CDR3 region: CSARPGRQAPNTGELFF. The CDR3 DNA sequence: TGCAGTGCTAGACCGGGGCGTCAAGCGCCGAACACCGGGGAGCTGTTTTTT.